This T cell receptor beta chain was profiled in a study of cytomegalovirus exposure and HLA in healthy donors. Findings and caveats of the study: TCR beta sequences numbering roughly 18,000 were associated with HLA alleles at 0.05 false discovery rate in a later analysis. Sequencing had likely introduced a cluster of highly shared sequence variants as an artifact. The authors later linked a missense DCLRE1C variant to TCR beta V- and J-gene trimming. TCR association rates varied by HLA locus in a later analysis, with DRB1 highest and HLA-C lowest.

About this clone: Its antigen is currently unknown.

The PCR used 60 Vbeta and 13 Jbeta primers. Generated by immunoSEQ multiplex PCR, the TCRdb table keeps only in-frame clones and is missing some. The sample includes approximately 85,000 clones, about 80% of them seen just once. Germline loops: CDR1 SGHTA, CDR2 FQGTGA. The V and J ends lost 6 bases and 2 bases respectively, with 14 bases between them. The CDR3 runs to 15 residues. This TCR came from a woman in her forties or fifties in good health and CMV-seropositive. The chain links TRBV7-3 to TRBJ2-1; tentative D call: TRBD2 (6 bases). Sequenced: PBMCs. This CDR3 reads CASSPFGGTYNEQFF. CDR3 in DNA: TGTGCCAGCAGTCCCTTCGGGGGTACCTACAATGAGCAGTTCTTC.